Following are 18 T cell receptor beta chains from one sample sequenced in a study of blood T cell repertoires in COVID-19. Here immunoSEQ multiplex PCR was the method, and the copy in TCRdb shows in-frame clones only, minus some. The data hold about 310,000 clones, with 90% observed a single time. Source material: peripheral blood. These receptors were obtained from a woman between 40 and 55 years old with COVID-19, enrolled during active disease.

The rearrangement uses TRBV6-5 and TRBJ2-5; D is ambiguous. Germline V CDR1 and CDR2: MNHEY, SVGAGI. This CDR3 has 13 residues. Between the trimmed V and J ends, which lost 2 bases and 5 bases, there was a span of 9 bases. The CDR3 region has the DNA TGTGCCAGCAGTTACGGAGTTGTCGAGACCCAGTACTTC. This translates into CASSYGVVETQYF.

In its sample, this clone was seen once. V gene TRBV6-5 combines with J gene TRBJ1-4; 8 nucleotides agree with TRBD1. J was trimmed by 6 bases and V by 7 bases; bases with no gene match: 4. The CDR3 length is 13 residues. CDR1 is MNHEY, CDR2 SVGAGI, per germline. The CDR3 loop is CASIGRGHEKLFF. In nucleotides, the CDR3 is TGTGCCAGCATCGGCAGGGGGCATGAAAAACTGTTTTTT.

The CDR3 DNA follows: TGTGCCAGCAGCCAACAGGGGGCGGGAAACACCATATATTTT. It translates to CASSQQGAGNTIYF. V and J are TRBV11-2 and TRBJ1-3, with 9 bases that match TRBD1. The CDR3 is 14 residues long. V lost 5 bases and J lost 4; bases outside the gene matches: 3. Looked up from germline, CDR1 is SGHAT and CDR2 is FQNNGV.

V gene TRBV28 combines with J gene TRBJ1-1, with 9 bases identical to TRBD1. CDR3 size: 14 residues. Germline values: CDR1 MDHEN, CDR2 SYDVKM. The V and J ends lost 5 bases and 1 base, in that order; junction bases with no gene match: 2. The CDR3 loop is CASSTGGRNTEAFF. CDR3 DNA: TGTGCCAGCAGTACAGGGGGCAGGAACACTGAAGCTTTCTTT.

The chain uses TRBV6-2 or TRBV6-3 and TRBJ1-2, with 8 bases aligning to TRBD1. Germline-derived CDR1 and CDR2 are MNHEY and SVGEGT. The length of the CDR3 is 15 residues. V was clipped by 2 bases and J by 3 bases; unmatched bases: 5. CDR3: CASSYGGQEYYGYTF. The CDR3 coding sequence is TGTGCCAGCAGTTACGGGGGACAGGAGTACTATGGCTACACCTTC.

The V and J genes are TRBV6-2 or TRBV6-3 and TRBJ2-6; the D gene is possibly TRBD1 (6 bases). This CDR3 is built from 15 residues. Trimming pared 5 bases from V and 4 bases from J, leaving 12 bases between. The germline CDR1 and CDR2 sequences are MNHEY and SVGEGT. The CDR3 here is CASSDPGAGANVLTF. CDR3 bases: TGTGCCAGCAGTGACCCAGGGGCCGGGGCCAACGTCCTGACTTTC.

This chain uses TRBV11-2 with TRBJ2-1; D is undetermined. The germline V gene has CDR1 SGHAT and CDR2 FQNNGV. Trimming pared 4 bases from V and 1 base from J, leaving 17 bases between. This CDR3 has 17 residues. CDR3 residues: CASSSPRHRLSYNEQFF. CDR3 coding DNA: TGTGCCAGCAGCTCCCCCAGACACCGCCTTTCCTACAATGAGCAGTTCTTC.

The V and J genes are TRBV6-2 or TRBV6-3 and TRBJ2-7; 10 bases match TRBD2. CDR3 length: 16 amino acids. Germline V gives CDR1 MNHEY, CDR2 SVGEGT. The V and J ends lost 6 bases and 5 bases, in that order; junction bases with no gene match: 13. This chain's CDR3 is CASSRPLAGFRDEQYF. The CDR3 DNA reads as TGTGCCAGCAGCCGACCACTAGCGGGGTTCAGGGACGAGCAGTACTTC.

Comment on this clone: The same CDR3 can be traced to other DNA sequences in this sample. The rearrangement uses TRBV5-1 and TRBJ1-4; D not certain. V lost 5 bases, J lost 6 bases, and 11 bases lay in between. The CDR3 extends over 13 amino acids. Germline V gene data show CDR1 as SGHRS and CDR2 as YFSETQ. The CDR3: CASRLKGDEKLFF. CDR3 coding DNA: TGCGCCAGCAGGCTCAAGGGAGATGAAAAACTGTTTTTT.

This chain joins TRBV6-5 and TRBJ1-4; possible D gene TRBD1, 6 bases. V dropped 5 bases and J dropped 3 bases, with 13 bases sitting between them. The CDR3 is made up of 15 amino acids. Germline CDR1 MNHEY, CDR2 SVGAGI. CDR3 sequence: CASSLRGGPNEKLFF. CDR3 coding DNA: TGTGCCAGCAGTCTCAGGGGCGGACCTAATGAAAAACTGTTTTTT.

The chain uses TRBV5-1 and TRBJ2-7; D is perhaps TRBD1 (5 bases). Germline-derived CDR1 and CDR2 are SGHRS and YFSETQ. CDR3 size: 14 residues. With 0 bases removed from V and 2 bases from J, the gap between germline ends came to 9 bases. CDR3 residues: CASSLGQMAYEQYF. The CDR3 DNA is TGCGCCAGCAGCTTGGGACAGATGGCCTACGAGCAGTACTTC.

The CDR3 nucleotides read TGTGCCAGCAGTGTGCAGGGTCCCCACAATCAGCCCCAGCATTTT. It yields the protein CASSVQGPHNQPQHF. The chain is built from TRBV2 and TRBJ1-5; a weak D match, TRBD1 (5 bases). The CDR3 spans 15 residues. Germline loops: CDR1 SNHLY, CDR2 FYNNEI. The V end was cut by 4 bases, the J end by 3 bases, with 13 bases between.

The gene calls are TRBV20-1 and TRBJ2-7; TRBD2 might be the D (6 bases). This CDR3 region has 11 residues. V was shortened by 6 bases and J by 6 bases, with 12 bases between the two germline ends. Germline assignment: CDR1 DFQATT and CDR2 SNEGSKA (reference sequence). CDR3 in amino acids: CSAGLPLEQYF. The CDR3 nucleotides read TGCAGTGCGGGACTCCCCCTCGAGCAGTACTTC.

The chain joins TRBV7-9 to TRBJ1-2, with 9 bases lining up with TRBD1. V was clipped by 4 bases and J by 5 bases; unmatched bases: 11. Germline CDR1 is SEHNR and CDR2 is FQNEAQ (reference sequence). This CDR3 has 16 residues. The CDR3 loop is CASSSTDRDRVYGYTF. As DNA, the CDR3 is TGTGCCAGCAGCTCAACCGACCGGGACAGGGTATATGGCTACACCTTC.

This chain uses TRBV5-1 with TRBJ1-4, with 7 bases lining up with TRBD1. V was clipped by 3 bases and J by 0 bases; unmatched bases: 2. There are 15 residues in the CDR3. CDR1 SGHRS and CDR2 YFSETQ come from the germline V gene. The CDR3 loop reads CASSSDRATNEKLFF. CDR3 coding DNA: TGCGCCAGCAGCTCCGACAGGGCAACTAATGAAAAACTGTTTTTT. Complete variable domain (other parts from reference TRBV5-1 and TRBJ1-4): KAGVTQTPRYLIKTRGQQVTLSCSPISGHRSVSWYQQTPGQGLQFLFEYFSETQRNKGNFPGRFSGRQFSNSRSEMNVSTLELGDSALYLCASSSDRATNEKLFFGSGTQLSVL.

The chain couples TRBV7-3 to TRBJ2-2; 8 bases are a match to TRBD2. The CDR3 contains 18 residues. CDR1 and CDR2 from the germline V gene are SGHTA and FQGTGA. The J segment lost 3 bases and the V segment lost 0 bases, leaving 9 bases of the junction unmatched. The CDR3 is CASSLTTPGLGDTGELFF. The DNA of the CDR3 is TGTGCCAGCAGCTTAACGACTCCGGGACTAGGCGACACCGGGGAGCTGTTTTTT.

The gene calls are TRBV9 and TRBJ2-1; 8 positions match TRBD2. Trimming cost V 7 bases and J 10 bases; bases outside gene matches: 19. The germline CDR1 and CDR2 sequences are SGDLS and YYNGEE. The CDR3 spans 16 residues. DNA of the CDR3: TGTGCCAGCGCAACAACCAGCGGGGGTGGCATCGGGGAGCAGTTCTTC. This sequence encodes CASATTSGGGIGEQFF.

The rearrangement joins TRBV21-1 to TRBJ2-7; the DNA was not compared with TRBD2, the D call given in the table. TRBV21-1 represents a pseudogene. The CDR3 covers 15 residues. The CDR3 DNA reads TGTGCCAGCAGCAAAAAGGAAAGGGTGGGAGACGAGCAGTACTTC. It codes for CASSKKERVGDEQYF.